These T cell receptor beta chains were read from a single sample in a study of cytomegalovirus exposure and HLA in healthy donors. Libraries were prepared by immunoSEQ multiplex PCR; TCRdb keeps only in-frame clonotypes and omits some of them. The sample lists some 150,000 clones; over 70% were seen once. Sequencing used PBMCs. The source is a woman between 35 and 50 years old in good health and CMV-seropositive. Both conserved end residues are part of each CDR3. Fields, in order: clone size, D gene, V gene, CDR3 length, J gene, CDR3 protein, CDR3 DNA. The D gene is left open where the match is weak. Clone size is shown for a subset of rows, as once, few, many or a class of expanded clone.

-	TRBD2	TRBV6-1	15	TRBJ2-5	CASSELAGGMETQYF	TGTGCCAGCAGTGAACTAGCGGGGGGAATGGAGACCCAGTACTTC
-	-	TRBV2	13	TRBJ2-4	CASKGDPGNIQYF	TGTGCCAGCAAGGGGGACCCGGGAAACATTCAGTACTTC
-	-	TRBV14	15	TRBJ1-3	CASSPGQHSGNTIYF	TGTGCCAGCAGCCCTGGACAGCACTCTGGAAACACCATATATTTT
-	TRBD1	TRBV5-1	16	TRBJ1-6	CASSAGGQGENSPLHF	TGCGCCAGCAGCGCCGGGGGACAGGGGGAGAATTCACCCCTCCACTTT
-	TRBD1	TRBV19	17	TRBJ2-1	CASSIDQGQGSYNEQFF	TGTGCCAGTAGTATAGATCAGGGACAGGGGTCCTACAATGAGCAGTTCTTC
-	TRBD2	TRBV28	15	TRBJ2-5	CASSRRTSGGETQYF	TGTGCCAGCAGCCGACGGACTAGCGGGGGTGAGACCCAGTACTTC
once	-	TRBV28	13	TRBJ2-1	CASRMEQYNEQFF	TGTGCCAGCAGAATGGAACAGTACAATGAGCAGTTCTTC
-	-	TRBV6-1	14	TRBJ1-1	CASRDSGRGTEAFF	TGTGCCAGCAGGGACTCAGGGAGGGGCACTGAAGCTTTCTTT
-	TRBD1	TRBV30	16	TRBJ1-5	CAWSTSGQGMGQPQHF	TGTGCCTGGAGTACCTCCGGACAGGGCATGGGTCAGCCCCAGCATTTT
once	-	TRBV21-1	14	TRBJ2-2	CAHRDRGNTGELFF	TGTGCCCATCGGGACAGGGGTAACACCGGGGAGCTGTTTTTT
-	-	TRBV28	16	TRBJ2-2	CASSGAGTGSFGELFF	TGTGCCAGCAGTGGCGCCGGGACTGGATCGTTTGGGGAGCTGTTTTTT
-	-	TRBV6-5	12	TRBJ1-1	CASTPVNTEAFF	TGTGCCTCCACCCCGGTGAACACTGAAGCTTTCTTT
few	TRBD2	TRBV5-1	16	TRBJ2-1	CASSLDGGGAGYEQFF	TGCGCCAGCAGCTTGGATGGCGGGGGGGCCGGTTATGAGCAGTTCTTC
-	TRBD2	TRBV7-2	15	TRBJ2-5	CASSSTSGVGETQYF	TGTGCCAGCAGCAGTACTAGCGGGGTGGGAGAGACCCAGTACTTC
-	TRBD1	TRBV29-1	13	TRBJ1-6	CSARQGRDSPLHF	TGCAGCGCCAGACAGGGGAGGGATTCACCCCTCCACTTT
-	TRBD2	TRBV7-2	18	TRBJ2-2	CASSLVGSAGANTGELFF	TGTGCCAGCAGCTTAGTTGGGTCGGCGGGGGCGAACACCGGGGAGCTGTTTTTT
few	-	TRBV6-1	14	TRBJ1-1	CASSVRQKNTEAFF	TGTGCCAGCAGTGTCAGACAAAAGAACACTGAAGCTTTCTTT
-	TRBD1	TRBV13	15	TRBJ2-7	CASSNTGTGSYEQYF	TGTGCCAGCAGCAACACCGGGACAGGCTCCTACGAGCAGTACTTC
once	-	TRBV6-1	16	TRBJ2-6	CASSERVTVGANVLTF	TGTGCCAGCAGTGAAAGAGTAACAGTTGGGGCCAACGTCCTGACTTTC
-	TRBD2	TRBV7-9	14	TRBJ2-7	CASSSTSGSYEQYF	TGTGCCAGCAGCTCGACTAGCGGCTCCTACGAGCAGTACTTC
-	-	TRBV28	15	TRBJ1-2	CASSRRRPITRGYTF	TGTGCCAGCAGTCGCCGGAGACCGATTACTAGGGGCTACACCTTC
-	-	TRBV7-9	16	TRBJ2-3	CASSSPGPLSTDTQYF	TGTGCCAGCAGCTCCCCGGGTCCCCTAAGCACAGATACGCAGTATTTT
-	TRBD1	TRBV2	17	TRBJ2-2	CASSTSPGQGNTGELFF	TGTGCCAGCAGCACAAGCCCGGGACAGGGAAACACCGGGGAGCTGTTTTTT
-	-	TRBV7-2	14	TRBJ2-7	CASSLARVRYEQYF	TGTGCCAGCAGCTTAGCCCGGGTAAGGTACGAGCAGTACTTC
-	-	TRBV7-3	13	TRBJ2-7	CASSLSREYEQYF	TGTGCCAGCAGCTTAAGCCGAGAATACGAGCAGTACTTC
-	TRBD1	TRBV2	15	TRBJ1-2	CASSGTGGKNYGYTF	TGTGCCAGCAGTGGGACAGGGGGCAAGAACTATGGCTACACCTTC
-	-	TRBV11-2	15	TRBJ1-2	CASSLDPGVIYGYTF	TGTGCCAGCAGCTTAGACCCAGGGGTGATCTATGGCTACACCTTC
few	TRBD1	TRBV6-5	14	TRBJ1-1	CASRTGTANTEAFF	TGTGCCAGCAGGACCGGGACAGCGAACACTGAAGCTTTCTTT
-	TRBD1	TRBV19	16	TRBJ1-1	CASSRDSRGRYTEAFF	TGTGCCAGTAGTCGGGACAGCCGAGGAAGGTACACTGAAGCTTTCTTT
-	-	TRBV9	14	TRBJ2-7	CASSGGTNSYEQYF	TGTGCCAGCAGCGGTGGGACAAACTCCTACGAGCAGTACTTC
-	-	TRBV6-1	14	TRBJ1-2	CASRETVSNYGYTF	TGTGCCAGCAGAGAGACAGTGAGTAACTATGGCTACACCTTC
-	-	TRBV29-1	14	TRBJ2-7	CSALGRGTVYEQYF	TGCAGCGCTCTAGGGAGGGGGACGGTCTACGAGCAGTACTTC
-	TRBD2	TRBV6-1	19	TRBJ2-7	CASSEMAGTSGGSRGEQYF	TGTGCCAGCAGTGAAATGGCCGGGACTAGCGGGGGCAGTAGAGGCGAGCAGTACTTC
few	-	TRBV29-1	13	TRBJ2-5	CSVASSLGETQYF	TGCAGCGTTGCATCGAGTCTCGGGGAGACCCAGTACTTC
-	TRBD1	TRBV7-9	15	TRBJ2-7	CASSLMGQGSYEQYF	TGTGCCAGCAGCTTAATGGGACAGGGCTCCTACGAGCAGTACTTC
-	-	TRBV6-1	13	TRBJ1-1	CASRTDSSAEAFF	TGTGCCAGTCGAACGGACAGCTCGGCTGAAGCTTTCTTT
-	-	TRBV6-1	15	TRBJ1-5	CASSTGSGGNQPQHF	TGTGCCAGCAGTACAGGGAGCGGGGGCAATCAGCCCCAGCATTTT
few	TRBD2	TRBV28	14	TRBJ2-1	CASRFSGGYNEQFF	TGTGCCAGCCGATTTAGCGGGGGGTACAATGAGCAGTTCTTC
-	TRBD1	TRBV5-6	14	TRBJ1-1	CASSLITGALKLFF	TGTGCCAGCAGCCTCATCACAGGGGCTCTGAAGCTTTTCTTT
-	TRBD1	TRBV11-2	15	TRBJ1-3	CASSFQGASGNTIYF	TGTGCCAGCAGCTTCCAGGGGGCTTCTGGAAACACCATATATTTT
-	-	TRBV11-3	14	TRBJ2-1	CASSLGGGSNEQFF	TGTGCCAGCAGCTTGGGAGGGGGTTCCAATGAGCAGTTCTTC
once	-	TRBV7-3	14	TRBJ2-7	CASSSTDETDEQYF	TGTGCCAGCAGCTCGACCGACGAGACAGACGAGCAGTACTTC
once	-	TRBV7-3	13	TRBJ1-1	CASSDSPNTEAFF	TGTGCCAGCAGCGACAGCCCGAACACTGAAGCTTTCTTT
-	-	TRBV19	15	TRBJ1-2	CASSVTGPNSYGYTF	TGTGCCAGTAGTGTAACAGGGCCCAACTCGTATGGCTACACCTTC
-	-	TRBV6-5	14	TRBJ1-6	CASSDVASGSPLHF	TGTGCCAGCAGTGATGTGGCTTCGGGTTCACCCCTCCACTTT
-	TRBD1	TRBV5-1	14	TRBJ2-7	CASSRQGAYHEQYF	TGCGCCAGCAGTAGACAGGGGGCTTACCACGAGCAGTACTTC
-	TRBD1	TRBV2	15	TRBJ2-1	CASTEQGAPVNEQFF	TGTGCCAGCACCGAACAGGGGGCGCCGGTGAATGAGCAGTTCTTC
-	TRBD1	TRBV19	15	TRBJ1-3	CASSTGGDSGNTIYF	TGTGCCAGTAGCACAGGGGGCGACTCTGGAAACACCATATATTTT
-	-	TRBV28	14	TRBJ1-5	CAAGAGTSNQPQHF	TGTGCAGCAGGGGCAGGCACTAGCAATCAGCCCCAGCATTTT
-	-	TRBV11-2	14	TRBJ1-5	CASSLDGGNQPQHF	TGTGCCAGCAGCTTAGACGGGGGCAATCAGCCCCAGCATTTT
few	TRBD2	TRBV10-3	15	TRBJ2-3	CATTNSGGGADTQYF	TGTGCCACCACTAATAGCGGGGGGGGTGCAGATACGCAGTATTTT
-	-	TRBV19	12	TRBJ1-2	CASSMGSKGYTF	TGTGCCAGTAGTATGGGCAGTAAAGGCTACACCTTC
-	TRBD2	TRBV7-9	15	TRBJ2-1	CASRPLAGGYNEQFF	TGTGCCAGCAGACCACTAGCGGGGGGGTACAATGAGCAGTTCTTC
-	TRBD2	TRBV7-3	16	TRBJ2-3	CASSLTSGVSTDTQYF	TGTGCCAGCAGCTTAACTAGCGGGGTTAGCACAGATACGCAGTATTTT